Below are 23 T cell receptor beta chains sequenced from a single sample in a study of patients and donors after allogeneic stem cell transplantation. Using its own MiXCR run on the RT-PCR reads, TCRdb lists one record per CDR3 protein. Of 150,000 or so distinct CDR3 sequences detected, 20% to 25% appear once; the ten largest clones hold roughly 27%. The source material was blood, either unsorted or a sorted T cell fraction (not recorded which). The origin of the receptors is a human donor who was either an allogeneic HSCT recipient or a stem cell or donor lymphocyte infusion donor (not recorded which). It is not recorded whose cells these are; they may come from a transplant donor.

The genes are TRBV7-9 and TRBJ2-7; 12 bases align to TRBD1. Trimming at V came to 1 base and at J to 6 bases, leaving 1 base not matched to a gene. The CDR3 is 14 amino acids. The germline gives CDR1 SEHNR, CDR2 FQNEAQ (reference sequence). Written as DNA, the CDR3 is TGTGCCAGCAGCTTAGTGGGACAGGGGGCCGAGCAGTACTTC. It specifies CASSLVGQGAEQYF.

The rearrangement joins TRBV10-3 to TRBJ2-3; D is ambiguous. The V and J ends lost 2 bases and 2 bases respectively, with 5 bases between them. The germline V gene has CDR1 ENHRY and CDR2 SYGVKD. The CDR3 covers 13 residues. The CDR3 DNA is TGTGCCATCAGTGAGCAGGACACAGATACGCAGTATTTT. Translated: CAISEQDTDTQYF.

CDR3: CASSQGLAGAGELFF. CDR3 bases: TGTGCCAGCAGCCAAGGACTAGCGGGAGCCGGGGAGCTGTTTTTT. This chain links TRBV3-1 with TRBJ2-2; 12 nucleotides agree with TRBD2. Germline V gives CDR1 LGHDT, CDR2 YNNKEL (reference sequence). J was trimmed by 6 bases and V by 1 base; bases with no gene match: 0. The CDR3 totals 15 residues.

There are a few counts of this clonotype. The V and J genes are TRBV29-1 and TRBJ1-2, with D hard to call. V lost 0 bases and J lost 4, with 18 bases in between. The germline CDR1 and CDR2 sequences are SQVTM and ANQGSEA. CDR3 size: 16 residues. The CDR3 loop is CSVEDGPDGLSYGYTF. The CDR3 nucleotides read TGCAGCGTTGAAGATGGTCCGGACGGTCTAAGCTATGGCTACACCTTC.

The CDR3 is CASSPFEITQETQYF. In DNA, the CDR3 is TGTGCCAGCAGCCCCTTTGAGATAACCCAAGAGACCCAGTACTTC. The chain joins TRBV12-3 or TRBV12-4 to TRBJ2-5; D unclear. The CDR3 has 15 amino acids. Trimming cost V 6 bases and J 1 base, with 15 bases left between them.

The V gene is TRBV3-1, the J gene TRBJ2-7; 13 nucleotides line up with TRBD2. The junction had 8 bases not matched to a gene; V was cut back by 6 bases and J by 6 bases. The CDR3 sequence is 15 residues long. Germline-derived CDR1 and CDR2 are LGHDT and YNNKEL (reference sequence). CDR3 in DNA: TGTGCCAGCAGTACCTGGACTAGCGGGGGCGGCGAGCAGTACTTC. Translation gives CASSTWTSGGGEQYF.

V and J are TRBV9 and TRBJ2-4; D remains ambiguous. Germline assignment: CDR1 SGDLS and CDR2 YYNGEE. The CDR3 is 13 amino acids. The ends were cut back, 0 bases at V and 5 bases at J, with 6 bases in the middle. In DNA, the CDR3 is TGTGCCAGCAGCGTAGGAGACGAAAACATTCAGTACTTC. Amino acid sequence: CASSVGDENIQYF.

This clonotype was seen a handful of times. V is TRBV20-1 and J is TRBJ1-2, with D unclear. Germline V gene data show CDR1 as DFQATT and CDR2 as SNEGSKA (reference sequence). CDR3 length: 17 amino acids. Trimming left V 3 bases short and J 6 bases short, with 26 bases between. CDR3 protein: CSASVPTAGRTGDGYTF. The CDR3 DNA reads as TGCAGTGCTAGCGTTCCCACGGCAGGCCGAACGGGAGATGGCTACACCTTC.

This clonotype was found a few times. The chain is built from TRBV12-3 or TRBV12-4 and TRBJ1-5; 7 bases map to TRBD1. The junction had 5 bases not matched to a gene; V was cut back by 4 bases and J by 2 bases. The CDR3 extends over 15 amino acids. The chain's CDR3 is CASSSTGTGNQPQHF. CDR3 DNA sequence: TGTGCCAGCAGTTCTACCGGGACAGGCAATCAGCCCCAGCATTTT.

This clonotype was picked up a small number of times. The CDR3 loop is CASSLVFEGTNEQFF. CDR3 nucleotides: TGCGCCAGCAGCTTGGTCTTTGAGGGAACCAATGAGCAGTTCTTC. This sequence joins TRBV5-1 and TRBJ2-1; D may be TRBD2 (5 bases). Trimming took 0 bases from V and 6 from J, leaving 13 bases between them. Germline V gene data show CDR1 as SGHRS and CDR2 as YFSETQ. The CDR3 covers 15 residues.

The V and J genes are TRBV12-3 or TRBV12-4 and TRBJ2-2, with a weak D call TRBD1 (6 bases). The CDR3 sequence is 14 residues long. V was pared by 4 bases and J by 6 bases, with 12 bases between. In DNA form, the CDR3 reads TGTGCCAGCAGTTCGCCAACAGGGTCCGGGGAGCTGTTTTTT. Translating it yields CASSSPTGSGELFF.

The chain joins TRBV7-9 to TRBJ1-5, with 9 bases identical to TRBD1. CDR1 and CDR2 from the germline V gene are SEHNR and FQNEAQ (reference sequence). The trim removed 1 base at V and 6 bases at J, leaving 4 bases unmatched. The CDR3 contains 15 residues. The CDR3 sequence: CASSLEGQGIQPQHF. CDR3 bases: TGTGCCAGCAGCTTAGAGGGACAGGGCATTCAGCCCCAGCATTTT.

The rearrangement links TRBV9 to TRBJ1-1, with a possible D match to TRBD1 (5 bases). The CDR3 length is 14 residues. Trimming cost V 0 bases and J 5 bases, with 11 bases left between them. CDR1 SGDLS and CDR2 YYNGEE come from the germline V gene. The CDR3 nucleotides read TGTGCCAGCAGCGTAGGTGACAGATGGACTGAAGCTTTCTTT. It translates to CASSVGDRWTEAFF.

The chain carries TRBV29-1 and TRBJ1-2; 9 bases are shared with TRBD1. Germline CDR1 and CDR2: SQVTM and ANQGSEA. J was trimmed by 4 bases and V by 5 bases; bases with no gene match: 5. This CDR3 contains 13 residues. The CDR3 bases are TGCAGCGTTCGGACAGGGGAGTTCTATGGCTACACCTTC. It yields the protein CSVRTGEFYGYTF.

This clonotype was detected only a few times. The V and J genes are TRBV29-1 and TRBJ2-5, with unresolved D. This CDR3 spans 13 amino acids. V lost 8 bases to trimming and J lost 0 bases, with 13 bases between them. Germline V gene lookup returns CDR1 SQVTM and CDR2 ANQGSEA. CDR3 sequence reads: CSFSGWDQETQYF. CDR3 bases: TGCAGCTTTTCTGGGTGGGACCAAGAGACCCAGTACTTC. Drawing the rest from reference TRBV29-1 and TRBJ2-5, the complete variable domain is SAVISQKPSRDICQRGTSLTIQCQVDSQVTMMFWYRQQPGQSLTLIATANQGSEATYESGFVIDKFPISRPNLTFSTLTVSNMSPEDSSIYLCSFSGWDQETQYFGPGTRLLVL.

The chain recombines TRBV11-2 with TRBJ1-3; D not certain. V was shortened by 1 base and J by 4 bases, with 11 bases between the two germline ends. In germline, CDR1 is SGHAT, CDR2 FQNNGV. CDR3 size: 15 residues. In DNA form, the CDR3 reads TGTGCCAGCAGCTTAGGAGGTGTGGGGGGAAACACCATATATTTT. Amino acid sequence: CASSLGGVGGNTIYF.

This chain connects TRBV20-1 to TRBJ2-3; D is unclear. The CDR3 has 12 amino acids. The germline gives CDR1 DFQATT, CDR2 SNEGSKA (reference sequence). Trimming cost V 5 bases and J 2 bases, with 8 bases left between them. CDR3 region: CSASVTTDTQYF. CDR3 in DNA: TGCAGTGCTTCGGTAACCACAGATACGCAGTATTTT.

The CDR3 DNA is TGTGCCAGCAGTTTCGGGACTAGCGGAGGTTACGAGCAGTACTTC. Protein: CASSFGTSGGYEQYF. The chain joins TRBV12-3 or TRBV12-4 to TRBJ2-7, with TRBD2 identical over 11 bases. The CDR3 covers 15 residues. V gave up 3 bases and J gave up 4 bases; unmatched junction bases: 5.

The rearrangement uses TRBV29-1 and TRBJ1-2; 7 nucleotides align to TRBD1. This CDR3 is built from 11 residues. V lost 7 bases and J lost 9; bases outside the gene matches: 8. The germline CDR1 and CDR2 sequences are SQVTM and ANQGSEA. In nucleotides, the CDR3 is TGCAGCGCCTGGGAGGGACAGCGCTACACCTTC. Its translation: CSAWEGQRYTF.

This clonotype was recorded a few times. The genes are TRBV20-1 and TRBJ1-5; unclear D gene. The CDR3 runs to 12 residues. Trimming stripped 3 bases from V and 6 bases from J, with 9 bases between. Looked up from germline, CDR1 is DFQATT and CDR2 is SNEGSKA (reference sequence). CDR3 in amino acids: CSASYYGQPQHF. The CDR3 DNA reads as TGCAGTGCTAGTTATTACGGTCAGCCCCAGCATTTT.

The chain combines TRBV6-6 with TRBJ2-1, with TRBD2 matching 10 bases. Germline trimming cut 2 bases from V and 5 bases from J; bases unmatched to any gene: 0. The CDR3 runs 14 residues. CDR1 and CDR2 from the germline V gene are MNHNY and SVGAGI (reference sequence). The chain's CDR3 is CASSYLAGDNEQFF. CDR3 sequence (DNA): TGTGCCAGCAGTTACCTAGCGGGAGACAATGAGCAGTTCTTC.

This clonotype has ten or more counts. J is TRBJ1-5 and V is TRBV5-8; D gene uncertain. Per the germline V gene, CDR1 is SGHTS and CDR2 is YDEGEE. The length of the CDR3 is 13 residues. V was clipped by 2 bases and J by 4 bases, with 7 bases between them. The CDR3 protein is CASSLRVNQPQHF. The DNA for the CDR3 is TGTGCCAGCAGCTTAAGGGTGAATCAGCCCCAGCATTTT.

The rearrangement links TRBV29-1 to TRBJ2-2; D is unresolved. V shed 4 bases and J shed 0 bases, with 3 bases lying between them. The CDR3 covers 12 residues. The germline CDR1 and CDR2 sequences are SQVTM and ANQGSEA. The CDR3 loop reads CSVGANTGELFF. DNA of the CDR3: TGCAGCGTTGGCGCGAACACCGGGGAGCTGTTTTTT.